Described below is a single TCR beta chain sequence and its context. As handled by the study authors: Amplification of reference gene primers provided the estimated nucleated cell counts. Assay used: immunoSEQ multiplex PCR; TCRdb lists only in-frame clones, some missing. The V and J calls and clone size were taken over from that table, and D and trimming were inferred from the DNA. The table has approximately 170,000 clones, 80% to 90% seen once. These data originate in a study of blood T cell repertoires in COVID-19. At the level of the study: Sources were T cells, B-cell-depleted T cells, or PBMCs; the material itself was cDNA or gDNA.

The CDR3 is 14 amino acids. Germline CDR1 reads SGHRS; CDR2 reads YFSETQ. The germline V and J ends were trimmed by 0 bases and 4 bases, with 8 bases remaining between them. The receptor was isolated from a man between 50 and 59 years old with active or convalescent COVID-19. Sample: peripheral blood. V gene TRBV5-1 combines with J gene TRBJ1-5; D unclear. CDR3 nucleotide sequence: TGCGCCAGCAGCTTGGCCTCAGGAAATCAGCCCCAGCATTTT. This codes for CASSLASGNQPQHF.